The subject of this entry is one TCR beta chain. The antigen is unknown. A roughly 120-subject validation cohort, separate from the approximately 690-subject first cohort, supplied the donors. TCRdb's copy holds only in-frame clones and misses some; the assay was immunoSEQ multiplex PCR. This table holds 70,000 or so clones, approximately 94% found once. The record originates from a study of cytomegalovirus exposure and HLA in healthy donors. Across the whole study: The 550 to 700 first-cohort repertoires and the 110 or so validation repertoires shared the same platform, a later analysis reported.

CDR3 length equals 16 residues. Study results and limitations: The authors listed some 160 TCR beta chains as cytomegalovirus-associated. Subsequent analysis showed first-cohort TCR clusters tending to co-occur in 120 validation repertoires.

The specimen was PBMCs. The chain couples TRBV21-1 to TRBJ2-7; the D segment call TRBD2 is taken from the table without a DNA check. TRBV21-1 is shown as a pseudogene. The clonotype was recovered from a woman aged 18 to 35 in good health and CMV-seropositive. Written as DNA, the CDR3 is TGTGCCAGCAGCAAAGCGCTAGGGAGTGTTTTCTACGAGCAGTACTTC. This codes for CASSKALGSVFYEQYF.